The clone carrying this T cell receptor beta chain has just one count. This sample was taken from a study of blood T cell repertoires in COVID-19. The wider study: The cDNA or gDNA used as material had been derived from T cells, B-cell-depleted T cells, or PBMCs.

The CDR3 length is 19 residues. The V and J ends lost 1 base and 2 bases, in that order; junction bases with no gene match: 16. In germline, CDR1 is SGHTA, CDR2 FQGNSA. In the authors' workflow: Reference gene primer amplification gave nucleated cell count estimates. Repertoires were generated with immunoSEQ multiplex PCR, while TCRdb's copy carries only in-frame clones and drops some. V, J and clone size were drawn from that table, and D and trimming were deduced from the DNA. The sample yields hundreds of thousands of clones, 88% seen once. This chain connects TRBV7-2 to TRBJ2-7; 8 nucleotides agree with TRBD2. The sequencing sample was made of peripheral blood. This TCR came from a woman aged 45-60 years with active or convalescent COVID-19. The CDR3 is CASSLVGRGAGGRTYEQYF. In nucleotides, the CDR3 is TGTGCCAGCAGCTTAGTCGGGCGGGGGGCGGGGGGACGAACCTACGAGCAGTACTTC.